What follows are 13 T cell receptor beta chains derived from one specimen sequenced in a study of T cells in Graves' hyperthyroidism and ophthalmopathy. TCR beta CDR3 region amplification was performed from RNA transcripts. The HTBI primer set drove a first-round RT-PCR of the TCR CDR3. TCRdb ran MiXCR on the multiplex PCR reads and lists one entry per CDR3 protein. The data show more than 500,000 distinct CDR3 sequences, around 16% seen once. Specimen: blood. The receptors shown here come from a woman aged 25 to 39 with Graves' hyperthyroidism.

This clonotype was recorded at least ten times. V is TRBV12-3 or TRBV12-4 and J is TRBJ2-7; D perhaps matches TRBD2 (6 bases). Trimming shortened V by 6 bases and J by 3 bases, and 18 bases separated the two germline ends. The CDR3 extends over 15 amino acids. CDR3 in DNA: TGTGCCAGCAGCCCCCAGGGAGGTCACAACTACGAGCAGTACTTC. Residues: CASSPQGGHNYEQYF.

This clonotype was counted at least ten times. The chain joins TRBV20-1 to TRBJ2-1; TRBD1 might be the D (6 bases). V lost 1 base and J 5 bases, leaving 12 bases between the germline ends. CDR1 is DFQATT, CDR2 SNEGSKA, per germline (reference sequence). The CDR3 totals 14 residues. As DNA, the CDR3 is TGCAGTGCTAGAGGCCGCCAGGGGAACAATGAGCAGTTCTTC. The encoded protein is CSARGRQGNNEQFF.

This clonotype was observed at least ten times. The rearrangement joins TRBV20-1 to TRBJ2-1; 8 bases agree with TRBD2. The germline V gene encodes CDR1 DFQATT and CDR2 SNEGSKA (reference sequence). Trimming took 5 bases from V and 10 from J; bases not matched to a gene: 13. The length of the CDR3 is 14 residues. The CDR3 sequence is CSAPSGTSLWEQFF. CDR3 bases: TGCAGTGCTCCCTCCGGGACTAGTTTATGGGAGCAGTTCTTC.

This clonotype was seen ten or more times. J is TRBJ2-7 and V is TRBV6-4, with D maybe TRBD2 (6 bases). CDR1 and CDR2 from the germline V gene are MRHNA and SNTAGT. The CDR3 loop spans 14 amino acids. V lost 3 bases, J lost 3 bases, and 12 bases lay in between. In nucleotides, the CDR3 is TGTGCCAGCAGTGATCCGTGGAGGGGCTACGAGCAGTACTTC. It is translated as CASSDPWRGYEQYF.

The sample holds many counts of this clonotype. The gene calls are TRBV16 and TRBJ1-1; 8 bases line up with TRBD1. Germline V lookup: CDR1 KGHSY, CDR2 FQNENV. J lost 7 bases, V lost 2 bases, and 6 bases had no gene match. This CDR3 comprises 14 residues. This CDR3 is CASSQRQGAVEAFF. The CDR3 DNA reads TGTGCCAGCAGCCAAAGGCAGGGGGCGGTTGAAGCTTTCTTT. Supplemented by reference TRBV16 and TRBJ1-1, the full variable domain reads GEEVAQTPKHLVRGEGQKAKLYCAPIKGHSYVFWYQQVLKNEFKFLISFQNENVFDETGMPKERFSAKCLPNSPCSLEIQATKLEDSAVYFCASSQRQGAVEAFFGQGTRLTVV.

The V and J genes are TRBV12-3 or TRBV12-4 and TRBJ2-1; 7 bases line up with TRBD2. CDR3 length: 15 residues. With V trimmed by 6 bases and J by 0 bases, 5 bases remained unmatched. The CDR3 sequence: CASRGASGSYNEQFF. CDR3 bases: TGTGCCAGCAGGGGAGCTAGCGGCTCCTACAATGAGCAGTTCTTC.

Many counts were recorded for this clonotype. The gene calls are TRBV6-1 and TRBJ1-1; no firm D call. The V end lost 5 bases, the J end lost 1 base, and 5 bases lay between the germline ends. The CDR3 has 12 residues. In germline, CDR1 is MNHNS, CDR2 SASEGT. Here the CDR3 DNA reads TGTGCCAGCAGTTATACGAACACTGAAGCTTTCTTT. Its protein is CASSYTNTEAFF.

A remark on this clonotype: A clone one base away is much larger, so this may be a read error. The chain is built from TRBV30 and TRBJ2-2, with 9 positions matching TRBD1. Germline-derived CDR1 and CDR2 are GTSNPN and SVGIG (reference sequence). The CDR3 has 18 amino acids. The CDR3 reads CAWSSLLGTGKSTGEPFF. The CDR3 DNA reads as TGTGCCTGGAGCTCCCTTCTCGGGACAGGGAAATCCACCGGGGAGCCGTTTTTT. The full variable domain, its missing parts supplied by reference TRBV30 and TRBJ2-2, is SQTIHQWPATLVQPVGSPLSLECTVEGTSNPNLYWYRQAAGRGLQLLFYSVGIGQISSEVPQNLSASRPQDRQFILSSKKLLLSDSGFYLCAWSSLLGTGKSTGEPFFGEGSRLTVL.

This clonotype showed up many times. The gene calls are TRBV20-1 and TRBJ2-2, with 9 bases that match TRBD2. Germline V gives CDR1 DFQATT, CDR2 SNEGSKA (reference sequence). J lost 5 bases, V lost 3 bases, and 13 bases had no gene match. The CDR3 sequence is 17 residues long. The CDR3 sequence is CSARRFGREGRTGELFF. Here the CDR3 DNA reads TGCAGTGCTAGGAGGTTCGGGCGGGAGGGAAGAACCGGGGAGCTGTTTTTT.

Many counts were recorded for this clonotype. V gene TRBV30 combines with J gene TRBJ2-3; D unresolved. The CDR3 extends over 13 amino acids. V gave up 0 bases and J gave up 4 bases, with 8 bases separating them. The germline CDR1 and CDR2 sequences are GTSNPN and SVGIG (reference sequence). The CDR3 DNA follows: TGTGCCTGGAGTGTACTAACCCCAGATACGCAGTATTTT. Translated, it gives CAWSVLTPDTQYF. The entire variable domain, with the rest obtained from reference TRBV30 and TRBJ2-3, is as follows: SQTIHQWPATLVQPVGSPLSLECTVEGTSNPNLYWYRQAAGRGLQLLFYSVGIGQISSEVPQNLSASRPQDRQFILSSKKLLLSDSGFYLCAWSVLTPDTQYFGPGTRLTVL.

The sample holds many counts of this clonotype. V and J are TRBV5-1 and TRBJ2-3; TRBD2 matches 14 bases. V lost 4 bases, J lost 6 bases, and 1 base stayed unmatched. Germline V CDR1 and CDR2: SGHRS, YFSETQ. This CDR3 is 14 amino acids long. The CDR3, as DNA: TGCGCCAGCAGCCGGACTAGCGGGAGGGATACGCAGTATTTT. This codes for CASSRTSGRDTQYF.

The rearrangement links TRBV30 to TRBJ2-2; 8 bases line up with TRBD1. Trimming at V came to 4 bases and at J to 2 bases, leaving 9 bases not matched to a gene. The CDR3 has 16 amino acids. The germline gives CDR1 GTSNPN, CDR2 SVGIG (reference sequence). CDR3 nucleotides: TGTGCCTGGACCGACAGGGGTAGAGCCAACACCGGGGAGCTGTTTTTT. Its translation is CAWTDRGRANTGELFF. Full variable domain (missing parts from reference TRBV30 and TRBJ2-2): SQTIHQWPATLVQPVGSPLSLECTVEGTSNPNLYWYRQAAGRGLQLLFYSVGIGQISSEVPQNLSASRPQDRQFILSSKKLLLSDSGFYLCAWTDRGRANTGELFFGEGSRLTVL.

The genes are TRBV7-2 and TRBJ2-6; D is uncertain. CDR3 length equals 16 residues. Between the trimmed V and J ends, which lost 3 bases and 1 base, there was a span of 10 bases. Germline CDR1 and CDR2: SGHTA and FQGNSA. The CDR3, as DNA: TGTGCCAGCAGCTTCGGACGGAAATCTGGGGCCAACGTCCTGACTTTC. It codes for CASSFGRKSGANVLTF.